These 18 T cell receptor beta chains originate from one sample sequenced in a study of T cell repertoires in cytomegalovirus infection. One entry per CDR3 protein, called by TCRdb with MiXCR from the reads. The top ten clones hold under 30% of a sample with 160,000 or so distinct CDR3 sequences, about a fifth of them seen once. No antigen has been assigned to these receptors. The sample was CD8+ T cells from cultured PBMCs, taken from culture after CMV antigen stimulation. Receptors originate from a human donor in good health (CMV status not recorded). Some clones in this sample may be carry-over from other donors' samples.

This chain links TRBV12-3 or TRBV12-4 with TRBJ1-5, with D perhaps TRBD1 (6 bases). V dropped 5 bases and J dropped 7 bases, with 15 bases sitting between them. The CDR3 extends over 14 amino acids. CDR3 bases: TGTGCCAGCAGTGGGCTACAGGGAAACCAGCCCCAGCATTTT. This codes for CASSGLQGNQPQHF.

The table lists this clonotype with many counts. The CDR3 bases are TGTGCCAGCAGCTTAGCGTCTAGCGGGGAGTATAGGGATACGCAGTATTTT. As protein: CASSLASSGEYRDTQYF. This chain joins TRBV7-9 and TRBJ2-3; 9 bases agree with TRBD2. After removal of 0 bases from V and 6 bases from J, the junction contained 10 bases not matched to a gene. CDR1 and CDR2 from the germline V gene are SEHNR and FQNEAQ (reference sequence). The CDR3 contains 17 residues.

This clonotype has just a few counts. The V call is TRBV7-2, the J call TRBJ2-7; D remains ambiguous. This CDR3 has 13 amino acids. V lost 5 bases to trimming and J lost 6 bases, with 14 bases between them. Germline CDR1 SGHTA, CDR2 FQGNSA. For the CDR3, the DNA is TGTGCCAGCAGCGACCCGACCGGACCCGAGCAGTACTTC. Amino acids: CASSDPTGPEQYF.

This clonotype was picked up a small number of times. The rearrangement uses TRBV6-2 or TRBV6-3 and TRBJ2-2, with D hard to call. CDR1 is MNHEY, CDR2 SVGEGT, per germline. V dropped 1 base and J dropped 1 base, with 4 bases sitting between them. This CDR3 has 14 residues. The CDR3 nucleotides are TGTGCCAGCAGTTACTACAGGAACACCGGGGAGCTGTTTTTT. Translated, it gives CASSYYRNTGELFF.

V and J are TRBV27 and TRBJ1-2; D not certain. V was pared by 6 bases and J by 8 bases, with 10 bases between. This CDR3 has 11 residues. CDR1 is MNHEY, CDR2 SMNVEV, per germline (reference sequence). The CDR3 loop is CASSAGRGYTF. The CDR3 DNA is TGTGCCAGCAGCGCCGGGCGGGGCTACACCTTC.

The gene calls are TRBV20-1 and TRBJ1-5; TRBD1 matches 7 bases. The CDR3 consists of 15 residues. V lost 1 base and J lost 2; bases outside the gene matches: 5. Germline V lookup: CDR1 DFQATT, CDR2 SNEGSKA (reference sequence). The CDR3 sequence is CSARVSQGGNQPQHF. The CDR3 coding sequence is TGCAGTGCTAGAGTAAGCCAGGGGGGCAATCAGCCCCAGCATTTT.

This clonotype was observed many times. This chain connects TRBV2 to TRBJ2-7; D is perhaps TRBD2 (5 bases). CDR1 is SNHLY and CDR2 is FYNNEI in the germline V gene. The V gene lost 5 bases and the J gene lost 0 bases, with 11 bases spanning the gap. This CDR3 spans 14 amino acids. CDR3 bases: TGTGCCAGCAGTCCCGGGATATACTCCTACGAGCAGTACTTC. This translates into CASSPGIYSYEQYF.

This clonotype was seen a handful of times. V usage is TRBV13 and J usage is TRBJ2-7; D may be TRBD2 (6 bases). This CDR3 contains 14 residues. Trimming removed 3 bases from V and 4 bases from J, with 13 bases in between. Germline V gives CDR1 PRHDT, CDR2 FYEKMQ (reference sequence). CDR3 sequence reads: CASSFSRRGYEQYF. Written as DNA, the CDR3 is TGTGCCAGCAGCTTTTCCAGGAGGGGATACGAGCAGTACTTC.

This clonotype was found many times. CDR3 amino acids: CATSRDDSFTTEAFF. For the CDR3, the DNA is TGTGCCACCAGCAGAGATGACTCCTTTACGACTGAAGCTTTCTTT. J is TRBJ1-1 and V is TRBV15; D is uncertain. The V end was cut by 0 bases, the J end by 5 bases, with 13 bases between. Germline values: CDR1 LNHNV, CDR2 YYDKDF (reference sequence). The CDR3 sequence is 15 residues long.

Concerning this clonotype: One end of the junction is discordant with germline, which a read error may explain. V and J are TRBV7-9 and TRBJ1-2; 9 nucleotides match TRBD1. Germline V gene lookup returns CDR1 SEHNR and CDR2 FQNEAQ (reference sequence). There are 13 residues in the CDR3. CDR3 residues: CVSRGQGPYGYTF. The CDR3 bases are TGTGTCAGCAGGGGACAGGGACCCTATGGCTACACCTTC.

The chain uses TRBV29-1 and TRBJ2-3; unclear D gene. The CDR3 is 17 residues long. V shed 1 base and J shed 1 base, with 18 bases lying between them. Germline CDR1 is SQVTM and CDR2 is ANQGSEA. This chain's CDR3 is CSVEGSGRTVRTDTQYF. The CDR3, as DNA: TGCAGCGTTGAAGGCTCGGGCAGGACCGTCCGCACAGATACGCAGTATTTT.

The CDR3 loop is CASSSFRDGKETQYF. CDR3 coding DNA: TGTGCCAGCAGCTCATTTCGGGACGGGAAAGAGACCCAGTACTTC. This chain links TRBV28 with TRBJ2-5; D tentatively fits TRBD1 or TRBD2 (5 bases each). The length of the CDR3 is 15 residues. The V gene lost 6 bases and the J gene lost 3 bases, with 17 bases spanning the gap. Germline V gene sequence: CDR1 MDHEN, CDR2 SYDVKM. The whole variable domain, remainder taken from reference TRBV28 and TRBJ2-5, is DVKVTQSSRYLVKRTGEKVFLECVQDMDHENMFWYRQDPGLGLRLIYFSYDVKMKEKGDIPEGYSVSREKKERFSLILESASTNQTSMYLCASSSFRDGKETQYFGPGTRLLVL.

This clonotype was seen only a few times. This chain connects TRBV12-3 or TRBV12-4 to TRBJ1-3; D unclear. This CDR3 region has 12 residues. Trimming removed 4 bases from V and 6 bases from J, with 7 bases in between. This CDR3 reads CASSSNKNTIYF. CDR3 nucleotides: TGTGCCAGCAGTTCCAACAAAAACACCATATATTTT.

The gene calls are TRBV4-1 and TRBJ2-7; D is perhaps TRBD1 (6 bases). This CDR3 comprises 14 residues. From germline, CDR1 is MGHRA and CDR2 YSYEKL. Trimming removed 3 bases at V and 0 bases at J, with 9 bases between. Here the CDR3 DNA reads TGCGCCAGCAGCCAGGGGGCTATCTCCTACGAGCAGTACTTC. It specifies CASSQGAISYEQYF.

V usage is TRBV7-4 and J usage is TRBJ2-7; TRBD1 matches 12 bases. J was trimmed by 7 bases and V by 2 bases; bases with no gene match: 15. The CDR3 runs 18 residues. Germline values: CDR1 SGHVT, CDR2 SQSDAQ. CDR3 in DNA: TGTGCCAGCAGCTTACCGCAGGTACCGGGACAGGGGGCGAGAGAGCAGTACTTC. The encoded protein is CASSLPQVPGQGAREQYF.

This chain links TRBV11-2 with TRBJ2-2; the match to TRBD2 covers 9 bases. The germline V gene has CDR1 SGHAT and CDR2 FQNNGV. The CDR3 runs 18 residues. The junction had 5 bases not matched to a gene; V was cut back by 0 bases and J by 0 bases. The CDR3 region has the DNA TGTGCCAGCAGCTTAGATTTAGCGGGGGCCTCGAACACCGGGGAGCTGTTTTTT. It yields the protein CASSLDLAGASNTGELFF. The complete variable domain, with remaining parts taken from reference TRBV11-2 and TRBJ2-2, reads EAGVAQSPRYKIIEKRQSVAFWCNPISGHATLYWYQQILGQGPKLLIQFQNNGVVDDSQLPKDRFSAERLKGVDSTLKIQPAKLEDSAVYLCASSLDLAGASNTGELFFGEGSRLTVL.

This clonotype was picked up a small number of times. The J gene is TRBJ2-7, the V gene TRBV20-1, with 8 nucleotides matching TRBD2. V trimming: 6 bases; J trimming: 5 bases; junction bases outside the gene matches: 9. The CDR3 contains 13 residues. Germline V gene lookup returns CDR1 DFQATT and CDR2 SNEGSKA (reference sequence). In nucleotides, the CDR3 is TGCAGTGCCCGGGGGGGGCTAAGCGACGAGCAGTACTTC. This gives the protein CSARGGLSDEQYF.

In its sample, this clonotype was seen a few times. The gene calls are TRBV12-3 or TRBV12-4 and TRBJ1-1, with D hard to call. The CDR3 runs 12 residues. V shed 10 bases and J shed 1 base, with 10 bases lying between them. CDR3 nucleotides: TGTGCCACCGTCCAAGGGAACACTGAAGCTTTCTTT. It specifies CATVQGNTEAFF.